This entry describes one T cell receptor (beta chain). As for time point: persistent/refractory GD, antithyroid drugs over 5 years with positive TRAb. The TCR library was made from RNA that had been extracted from PBMCs in TRIzol. These data are taken from a study of regulatory T cells in long-lasting Graves disease. The CDR3 totals 15 residues. CDR1 and CDR2 (germline): SGHTA, FQGNSA. Trimming took off 5 bases at V and 3 bases at J, with 14 bases between the two ends. Investigators prepared the TCR beta libraries by applying iRepertoire HTBI primers and Arm-PCR of CDR3 regions. As originally analysed: From all samples, identification returned 13 to 15 TRBJ and approximately 61 TRBV segments. TCRdb called the multiplex PCR reads again in MiXCR, with one record for every CDR3 protein. These V and J calls rely on TCRdb rather than the paper's analysis. The sample has 600,000 to 800,000 distinct CDR3 sequences, around 30% seen once; the top ten hold around 42%.

The input for sequencing was peripheral blood mononuclear cells (PBMCs), taken when the disease was refractory, from a patient treated with antithyroid drugs. The origin of this receptor is a female donor with Graves disease. The genes are TRBV7-2 and TRBJ1-5; D gene unclear. DNA of the CDR3: TGTGCCAGCAGCCTAGTGTTACAAACCAATCAGCCCCAGCATTTT. Protein: CASSLVLQTNQPQHF.